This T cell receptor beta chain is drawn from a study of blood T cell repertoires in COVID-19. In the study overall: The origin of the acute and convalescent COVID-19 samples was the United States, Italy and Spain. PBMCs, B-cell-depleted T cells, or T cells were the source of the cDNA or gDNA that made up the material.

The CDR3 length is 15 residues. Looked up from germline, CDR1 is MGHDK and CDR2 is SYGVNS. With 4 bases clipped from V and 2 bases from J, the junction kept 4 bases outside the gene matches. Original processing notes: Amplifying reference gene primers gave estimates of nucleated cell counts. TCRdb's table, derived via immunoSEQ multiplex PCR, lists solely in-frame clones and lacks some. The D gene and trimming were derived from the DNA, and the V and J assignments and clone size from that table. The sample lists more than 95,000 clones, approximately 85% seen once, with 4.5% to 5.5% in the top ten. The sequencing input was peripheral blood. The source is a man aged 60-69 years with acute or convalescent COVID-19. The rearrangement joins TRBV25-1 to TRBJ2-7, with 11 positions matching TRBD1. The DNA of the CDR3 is TGTGCCAGCAGTGGACCGGGACAGGGGGCCTACGAGCAGTACTTC. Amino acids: CASSGPGQGAYEQYF.